A single sample gave rise to the 17 T cell receptor beta chains below, sequenced in a study of regulatory T cells. Amplification used 52 TRBV primers and 13 TRBJ primers. TCRdb keeps only in-frame clones here, not all; method: immunoSEQ multiplex PCR. The sample consists of some 17,000 clones, more than 90% of them appearing once. Sequencing was carried out using CD8+ T cells sorted from blood. The receptors shown here come from a person aged 18 to 35 with CD3G deficiency.

The rearrangement joins TRBV7-6 to TRBJ2-1, with D possibly matching TRBD2 (7 bases). The V and J ends lost 2 bases and 7 bases respectively, with 15 bases between them. The germline V gene encodes CDR1 SGHVS and CDR2 FNYEAQ. The CDR3 spans 15 residues. The chain's CDR3 is CASSLRGGPGNEQFF. CDR3 in DNA: TGTGCCAGCAGCTTAAGGGGGGGGCCGGGGAATGAGCAGTTCTTC.

J is TRBJ2-1 and V is TRBV6-1; D is perhaps TRBD2 (6 bases). V was shortened by 1 base and J by 8 bases, with 15 bases between the two germline ends. The CDR3 spans 15 residues. Germline assignment: CDR1 MNHNS and CDR2 SASEGT. Written as DNA, the CDR3 is TGTGCCAGCAGTGAAGTAGGCTATGGCGGGGATGAGCAGTTCTTC. This encodes CASSEVGYGGDEQFF.

CDR3: CASSFGGGSYEQYF. CDR3 sequence (DNA): TGCGCCAGCAGCTTTGGCGGAGGCAGCTACGAGCAGTACTTC. V gene TRBV5-1 combines with J gene TRBJ2-5, with a tentative D call TRBD2 (5 bases). The J call is in doubt because the DNA end fits TRBJ2-7 better. Germline V CDR1 and CDR2: SGHRS, YFSETQ. The CDR3 consists of 14 residues.

The CDR3 loop is CASSRTGGGGDIQYF. CDR3 in DNA: TGTGCCAGCAGCCGGACCGGGGGAGGAGGGGACATTCAGTACTTC. The chain couples TRBV7-2 to TRBJ2-4; TRBD2 might be the D (6 bases). CDR1 and CDR2 (germline): SGHTA, FQGNSA. The CDR3 runs to 15 residues. V lost 5 bases to trimming and J lost 8 bases, with 19 bases between them.

The rearrangement links TRBV6-1 to TRBJ2-7, with D uncertain. CDR3 length: 13 residues. Per the germline V gene, CDR1 is MNHNS and CDR2 is SASEGT. V was clipped by 3 bases and J by 2 bases, with 8 bases between them. CDR3 sequence: CASSDGPPYEQYF. CDR3 DNA: TGTGCCAGCAGTGATGGACCCCCCTACGAGCAGTACTTC.

In its sample, this clone was seen once. For the CDR3, the DNA is TGTGCCTGGAGTGGTACAGGGGACTCCTACGAGCAGTACTTC. Protein product: CAWSGTGDSYEQYF. The chain recombines TRBV30 with TRBJ2-7, with 7 bases aligning to TRBD1. V trimming: 1 base; J trimming: 0 bases; junction bases outside the gene matches: 3. In germline, CDR1 is GTSNPN, CDR2 SVGIG (reference sequence). This CDR3 contains 14 residues.

This clone has just a few counts. The chain employs TRBV19 and TRBJ2-1; tentatively, D is TRBD1 or TRBD2 (6 bases each). The CDR3 has 16 amino acids. Trimming removed 6 bases from V and 6 bases from J, with 21 bases in between. Germline V gene lookup returns CDR1 LNHDA and CDR2 SQIVND (reference sequence). CDR3 residues: CASSPGWGASFNEQFF. CDR3 in DNA: TGTGCCAGTAGCCCCGGGTGGGGGGCATCGTTCAATGAGCAGTTCTTC. The full variable domain, its missing parts supplied by reference TRBV19 and TRBJ2-1, is DGGITQSPKYLFRKEGQNVTLSCEQNLNHDAMYWYRQDPGQGLRLIYYSQIVNDFQKGDIAEGYSVSREKKESFPLTVTSAQKNPTAFYLCASSPGWGASFNEQFFGPGTRLTVL.

J is TRBJ2-1 and V is TRBV7-9; TRBD1 might be the D (5 bases). CDR1 SEHNR and CDR2 FQNEAQ come from the germline V gene (reference sequence). V lost 5 bases and J 0 bases, leaving 11 bases between the germline ends. The length of the CDR3 is 15 residues. In DNA form, the CDR3 reads TGTGCCAGCAGCGCTCGAGACAGCTCCTACAATGAGCAGTTCTTC. Its translation: CASSARDSSYNEQFF.

This chain links TRBV28 with TRBJ2-1; D perhaps matches TRBD2 (6 bases). V lost 8 bases and J 4 bases, leaving 12 bases between the germline ends. CDR1 is MDHEN, CDR2 SYDVKM, per germline. The CDR3 loop spans 13 amino acids. The CDR3 DNA reads as TGTGCCAGCCGGGACTCCACGTACAATGAGCAGTTCTTC. It is translated as CASRDSTYNEQFF.

The chain is built from TRBV19 and TRBJ2-2; D perhaps matches TRBD1 (6 bases). The V and J ends lost 8 bases and 0 bases respectively, with 13 bases between them. From germline, CDR1 is LNHDA and CDR2 SQIVND (reference sequence). The CDR3 has 15 residues. The CDR3 here is CASGWGQSNTGELFF. The CDR3 DNA is TGTGCCAGTGGATGGGGACAATCGAACACCGGGGAGCTGTTTTTT.

This sequence joins TRBV28 and TRBJ1-2, with TRBD1 matching over 7 bases. V was pared by 3 bases and J by 0 bases, with 4 bases of the junction left unmatched. Germline CDR1 reads MDHEN; CDR2 reads SYDVKM. This CDR3 comprises 15 residues. The CDR3 loop is CASSLKGAANYGYTF. CDR3 nucleotide sequence: TGTGCCAGCAGTTTGAAGGGGGCGGCTAACTATGGCTACACCTTC.

The chain carries TRBV6-1 and TRBJ2-1, with 7 bases fitting TRBD2. Germline V gene lookup returns CDR1 MNHNS and CDR2 SASEGT. The CDR3 has 15 amino acids. V lost 3 bases and J lost 7; bases outside the gene matches: 9. CDR3 region: CASSERSSGLNEQFF. The CDR3 nucleotides read TGTGCCAGCAGTGAGCGCTCTAGCGGCCTAAATGAGCAGTTCTTC.

In DNA, the CDR3 is TGTGCCAGCAGCCGACCCGGACATCTCCTGGGGGAGCAGTACTTC. Protein product: CASSRPGHLLGEQYF. The chain carries TRBV27 and TRBJ2-7; D perhaps matches TRBD1 (5 bases). The CDR3 spans 15 residues. Germline V CDR1 and CDR2: MNHEY, SMNVEV (reference sequence). V lost 6 bases to trimming and J lost 7 bases, with 22 bases between them.

This chain uses TRBV4-1 with TRBJ1-5; 7 bases agree with TRBD1. The V gene's germline CDR1 is MGHRA and CDR2 YSYEKL. Trimming cost V 2 bases and J 1 base; bases outside gene matches: 2. CDR3 length: 15 residues. In nucleotides, the CDR3 is TGCGCCAGCAGCCAACACAGGGGAAGCAATCAGCCCCAGCATTTT. It yields the protein CASSQHRGSNQPQHF.

The J gene is TRBJ2-1, the V gene TRBV6-1; D possibly corresponds to TRBD2 (6 bases). V was clipped by 6 bases and J by 8 bases, with 14 bases between them. The CDR3 contains 13 residues. Germline values: CDR1 MNHNS, CDR2 SASEGT. CDR3 in amino acids: CASSLATTHEQFF. The DNA of the CDR3 is TGTGCCAGCAGCCTAGCGACCACCCATGAGCAGTTCTTC.

This chain links TRBV28 with TRBJ2-4; 8 bases fit TRBD1. The CDR3 has 14 residues. Germline V lookup: CDR1 MDHEN, CDR2 SYDVKM. J was trimmed by 8 bases and V by 3 bases; bases with no gene match: 6. In DNA form, the CDR3 reads TGTGCCAGCAGTTTTGGGCAGGGGGCGGACATTCAGTACTTC. Protein sequence: CASSFGQGADIQYF.

This chain links TRBV25-1 with TRBJ2-1; D possibly corresponds to TRBD2 (5 bases). Germline values: CDR1 MGHDK, CDR2 SYGVNS. The CDR3 runs to 16 residues. Trimming shortened V by 6 bases and J by 0 bases, and 15 bases separated the two germline ends. CDR3 in DNA: TGTGCCAGCAGCTCGGACTGGGCGAGCTCCTACAATGAGCAGTTCTTC. Encoded protein: CASSSDWASSYNEQFF.